The rows below give T cell receptor beta chains drawn from one sample of a study of blood T cell repertoires in COVID-19. Libraries were prepared by immunoSEQ multiplex PCR; TCRdb keeps only in-frame clonotypes and omits some of them. The data contain some 140,000 clones, approximately 88% of them singletons. Sequencing used peripheral blood. These receptors all come from a woman older than 75 with acute or convalescent COVID-19. CDR3s leave out the opening cysteine and the closing phenylalanine or tryptophan.

v_call cdr3_aa
TRBV19 ASSADRGRTEAF
TRBV14 ASSPGRLAHTDTQY
TRBV15 ATSRDPDNHNEQF
TRBV30 AWGTGTYYGYT
TRBV19 ASSIGFGQTQETQY
TRBV10-1 ASSRQGSSTDTQY
TRBV19 ASSTSRGTNEKLF
TRBV13 ASSPRLAGQETQY
TRBV11-3 ASSLGLAGPHEQF
TRBV6-5 ASSTRQNQPQH
TRBV5-6 ASSSDTEAF
TRBV4-3 ASRSRAGGTDTQY
TRBV6-2/TRBV6-3 ASSFTTGEAF
TRBV6-5 ASRKGDRGQNEQF
TRBV4-3 ASSQVLSSTEAF
TRBV6-1 ASSEEGRGVTNEKLF
TRBV7-7 ASSLESADFNNSPLH
TRBV5-6 ASSFGGTYGYT
TRBV5-4 ASSFNRANTGELF
TRBV4-1 ASSQRGLADNLRGEQF
TRBV5-1 ASSTQGGDTGELF
TRBV15 ATSRDRRQGVGKLF
TRBV3-1/TRBV3-2 ASSQDGLGRQWFYEQY
TRBV5-1 ASSSAGTGGSGELF
TRBV29-1 SVGTGGGHEQY
TRBV6-2/TRBV6-3 ASSYPDSVGTQY
TRBV14 ASSPTSGRGDTQY
TRBV7-9 ASSLGDRALETQY
TRBV25-1 ASSEFGGQETQY
TRBV5-1 ASSLAPGQIETQY
TRBV5-6 ASSLAVAGIAYEQY
TRBV27 ASSNPGTSGAYEQY
TRBV6-1 ASSERGGRNSPLH
TRBV6-2/TRBV6-3 ASSYDRGDEQY
TRBV5-8 ASSSRVNGELF
TRBV21-1 ASRMDRGIETQY
TRBV7-8 ASSLVHRGGNDEQY
TRBV7-8 ASSLAVDRTSYNSPLH
TRBV5-1 ASSSRQGVNTEAF
TRBV6-1 ASSEARGRGLATEAF
TRBV5-5 ASSLDPGAQTSGYT
TRBV5-1 ASSLGGQGINGYT
TRBV12-5 ASGVQGAAQETQY
TRBV9 ASSVRGTAPETQY
TRBV6-5 ASSYGTGYANTEAF
TRBV6-5 ASSYLSSGGAETQY
TRBV4-1 ASSQASSGNTIY
TRBV6-5 ASRTGWARGYGYT
TRBV7-2 ASSLMILAGADTQY
TRBV10-2 ATYFGKGANYGYT
TRBV5-5 ASSQIDRVAANGYT
TRBV5-1 ASRRGWDRVEEGYT
TRBV9 ASSPLGSGAYNEQF
TRBV10-2 ASRETGVGTEAF